Listed below are T cell receptor beta chains from one sample, sequenced in a study of cytomegalovirus exposure and HLA in healthy donors. Some clones are missing from TCRdb's copy, which holds only in-frame ones; the method was immunoSEQ multiplex PCR. The sample data list some 80,000 clones. The sample was PBMCs. The receptors were gathered from a man between 45 and 60 years old in good health and CMV-seropositive. Each CDR3 is given with its conserved first and last residue. A D gene is named only where the DNA matches it firmly.

TRBV30	NA	TRBJ1-3	CAWSVQGNRNTIYF	TGTGCCTGGAGTGTACAGGGTAATCGGAACACCATATATTTT
TRBV15	TRBD1	TRBJ1-3	CATSRPLIDRATGNTIYF	TGTGCCACCAGCAGACCCCTTATCGACAGGGCCACTGGAAACACCATATATTTT
TRBV6-6	TRBD1	TRBJ1-2	CASSTTEGQLNYGYTF	TGTGCCAGCAGTACGACAGAGGGACAGCTCAACTATGGCTACACCTTC
TRBV10-3	NA	TRBJ1-3	CAISDTGTGNTIYF	TGTGCCATCAGTGACACAGGGACTGGAAACACCATATATTTT
TRBV25-1	NA	TRBJ1-1	CASIEGVIDGTEAFF	TGTGCCAGCATCGAAGGGGTTATAGACGGCACTGAAGCTTTCTTT
TRBV6-5	NA	TRBJ1-1	CASSYRERKTEAFF	TGTGCCAGCAGTTACCGGGAAAGGAAGACTGAAGCTTTCTTT
TRBV20-1	NA	TRBJ1-3	CSARVEGTIYF	TGCAGTGCGAGGGTAGAGGGCACCATATATTTT
TRBV18	TRBD1	TRBJ2-2	CASSPRQGNTGELFF	TGTGCCAGCTCACCAAGACAGGGGAACACCGGGGAGCTGTTTTTT
TRBV6-5	TRBD1	TRBJ1-1	CASRGQPNTEAFF	TGTGCCAGCAGGGGACAGCCGAACACTGAAGCTTTCTTT
TRBV12-5	TRBD2	TRBJ2-3	CASGSFGGAPTDTQYF	TGTGCTAGTGGTTCCTTCGGGGGGGCCCCCACAGATACGCAGTATTTT
TRBV5-1	NA	TRBJ2-1	CASSPSVNNEQFF	TGCGCCAGCAGCCCTAGCGTAAACAATGAGCAGTTCTTC
TRBV7-9	NA	TRBJ2-3	CASSLEWRDTQYF	TGTGCCAGCAGCTTAGAGTGGCGGGATACGCAGTATTTT
TRBV6-1	NA	TRBJ2-3	CASSEDVGGTDTQYF	TGTGCCAGCAGTGAAGATGTCGGGGGCACAGATACGCAGTATTTT
TRBV5-1	NA	TRBJ1-3	CASSSGQPSGNTIYF	TGCGCCAGCAGCTCCGGACAGCCCTCTGGAAACACCATATATTTT
TRBV30	NA	TRBJ1-5	CAWSAQGNQPQHF	TGTGCCTGGAGTGCTCAGGGTAATCAGCCCCAGCATTTT